The 20 T cell receptor beta chains in this list originate from one sample, sequenced in a study of T-cell reconstitution after alpha-beta-depleted transplantation in children. Preparing the TCRbeta library involved the use of unique molecular identifiers. TCRdb passed the PCR reads through MiXCR, listing each CDR3 protein once. The sample consists of about 600,000 distinct CDR3 sequences, 10% to 15% of them appearing once. Sequences were derived from PBMCs, mostly from graft donor cells, sampled 360 days after TCRalphabeta/CD19-depleted stem cell transplant. These receptors all come from a male patient under 18 who had a stem cell transplant for acute myeloid leukemia, so the T cells may come from the graft donor.

This clonotype was observed a handful of times. This rearrangement joins TRBV20-1 to TRBJ2-2; TRBD2 agrees at 12 bases. CDR1 is DFQATT, CDR2 SNEGSKA, per germline (reference sequence). This CDR3 is 16 amino acids long. The V gene end was trimmed by 1 base and the J gene end by 2 bases; junction bases not matched to a gene: 2. This CDR3 reads CSARAGLAGNTGELFF. The CDR3 bases are TGCAGTGCTAGAGCTGGACTAGCGGGAAACACCGGGGAGCTGTTTTTT.

CDR3 in DNA: TGTGCCAGCAACTTCCCAAGGGGGGGGTACCAAGAGACCCAGTACTTC. Translating it yields CASNFPRGGYQETQYF. This sequence joins TRBV28 and TRBJ2-5, with D maybe TRBD2 (7 bases). Per germline, CDR1 MDHEN and CDR2 SYDVKM. The CDR3 sequence is 16 residues long. Trimming took 7 bases from V and 0 from J, leaving 18 bases between them.

This chain links TRBV7-2 with TRBJ2-1, with TRBD2 identical over 7 bases. The CDR3 is 13 amino acids. Germline trimming cut 6 bases from V and 6 bases from J; bases unmatched to any gene: 5. In germline, CDR1 is SGHTA, CDR2 FQGNSA. The CDR3, as DNA: TGTGCCAGCAGAAACACGGGGGGCAATGAGCAGTTCTTC. Its protein product is CASRNTGGNEQFF.

The table lists this clonotype with a few counts. The chain couples TRBV13 to TRBJ2-7, with TRBD1 matching 7 bases. Per the germline V gene, CDR1 is PRHDT and CDR2 is FYEKMQ (reference sequence). Unmatched junction bases numbered 7, after V lost 0 bases and J lost 2 bases. This CDR3 contains 16 residues. The CDR3 loop is CASSLGHGTVPYEQYF. The CDR3 DNA follows: TGTGCCAGCAGCTTAGGACATGGGACAGTCCCCTACGAGCAGTACTTC.

The chain couples TRBV3-1 to TRBJ1-1; no definite D call. V shed 5 bases and J shed 1 base, with 8 bases lying between them. Looked up from germline, CDR1 is LGHDT and CDR2 is YNNKEL (reference sequence). The length of the CDR3 is 13 residues. CDR3 protein: CASSNLKNTEAFF. The CDR3 nucleotides read TGTGCCAGCAGCAACCTCAAGAACACTGAAGCTTTCTTT.

This clonotype was observed at least ten times. The gene calls are TRBV12-3 or TRBV12-4 and TRBJ2-5; D gene unclear. V dropped 6 bases and J dropped 2 bases, with 10 bases sitting between them. The CDR3 has 13 amino acids. CDR3 coding DNA: TGTGCCAGCAGCCCCCCCGGGCAAGAGACCCAGTACTTC. This gives the protein CASSPPGQETQYF.

This clonotype was found a few times. V and J are TRBV28 and TRBJ1-2; D is undetermined. V was shortened by 1 base and J by 1 base, with 7 bases between the two germline ends. CDR3 length: 14 residues. The germline V gene has CDR1 MDHEN and CDR2 SYDVKM. This CDR3 is CASSLFPVNYGYTF. The DNA for the CDR3 is TGTGCCAGCAGTTTATTTCCAGTTAACTATGGCTACACCTTC.

CDR3 protein: CSARDLTGWEETQYF. In nucleotides, the CDR3 is TGCAGTGCTAGAGATCTAACAGGGTGGGAGGAGACCCAGTACTTC. The V call is TRBV20-1, the J call TRBJ2-5, with a possible D match to TRBD1 (6 bases). V lost 0 bases, J lost 5 bases, and 16 bases lay in between. This CDR3 has 15 amino acids. In germline, CDR1 is DFQATT, CDR2 SNEGSKA (reference sequence).

In this sample, this clonotype turned up a few times. This rearrangement joins TRBV29-1 to TRBJ2-3; unclear D gene. Trimming removed 5 bases from V and 0 bases from J, with 9 bases in between. Germline values: CDR1 SQVTM, CDR2 ANQGSEA. This CDR3 is 13 amino acids long. The CDR3 bases are TGCAGCGTTCAATACAGTAGCACAGATACGCAGTATTTT. Its protein product is CSVQYSSTDTQYF.

The chain is built from TRBV5-5 and TRBJ2-7; TRBD1 or TRBD2 may be the D gene (6 bases each). This CDR3 comprises 13 residues. Trimming stripped 0 bases from V and 6 bases from J, with 10 bases between. CDR1 is SGHKS, CDR2 YYEKEE, per germline (reference sequence). CDR3 amino acids: CASSLGRGSEQYF. The CDR3 DNA reads as TGTGCCAGCAGCTTGGGGAGGGGGTCCGAGCAGTACTTC. Using reference TRBV5-5 and TRBJ2-7 for the parts outside the CDR3, the full variable domain is DAGVTQSPTHLIKTRGQQVTLRCSPISGHKSVSWYQQVLGQGPQFIFQYYEKEERGRGNFPDRFSARQFPNYSSELNVNALLLGDSALYLCASSLGRGSEQYFGPGTRLTVT.

There are many counts of this clonotype. The chain has TRBV7-6 and TRBJ2-2, with 9 bases lining up with TRBD2. This CDR3 spans 16 amino acids. From germline, CDR1 is SGHVS and CDR2 FNYEAQ. V dropped 1 base and J dropped 6; count of bases not matched to a gene: 6. The CDR3 sequence: CASSLGLAGLAGELFF. The CDR3 DNA reads as TGTGCCAGCAGCTTAGGGCTAGCGGGACTAGCCGGGGAGCTGTTTTTT.

This clonotype was seen ten or more times. The J gene is TRBJ2-1, the V gene TRBV4-3, with D unresolved. Trimming removed 0 bases from V and 1 base from J, with 10 bases in between. Per the germline V gene, CDR1 is LGHNA and CDR2 is YSLEER. This CDR3 contains 16 residues. CDR3 region: CASSQDRAESYNEQFF. In nucleotides, the CDR3 is TGCGCCAGCAGCCAAGATCGCGCGGAATCCTACAATGAGCAGTTCTTC.

The V call is TRBV4-3, the J call TRBJ2-7; possibly TRBD2 for D (5 bases). V was clipped by 0 bases and J by 6 bases, with 9 bases between them. Germline values: CDR1 LGHNA, CDR2 YSLEER. The CDR3 totals 13 residues. CDR3 DNA: TGCGCCAGCAGCCAAGACCGGGAACCCGAGCAGTACTTC. Its translation: CASSQDREPEQYF.

The chain couples TRBV4-3 to TRBJ1-6, with D possibly being TRBD1 (6 bases). Trimming cost V 0 bases and J 7 bases, with 19 bases left between them. The germline V gene encodes CDR1 LGHNA and CDR2 YSLEER. The length of the CDR3 is 18 residues. CDR3 sequence (DNA): TGCGCCAGCAGCCAAGATGATTTCGGGGGGCGATGGAATTCACCCCTCCACTTT. It codes for CASSQDDFGGRWNSPLHF.

There are a few counts of this clonotype. This sequence joins TRBV7-2 and TRBJ2-7, with D unresolved. V lost 2 bases and J lost 7, with 24 bases in between. CDR1 and CDR2 from the germline V gene are SGHTA and FQGNSA. The CDR3 length is 17 residues. CDR3 loop: CASSLLGPQNPVGEQYF. In DNA, the CDR3 is TGTGCCAGCAGCTTACTCGGCCCGCAGAACCCAGTTGGGGAGCAGTACTTC.

J is TRBJ2-2 and V is TRBV20-1; TRBD1 aligns across 9 bases. This CDR3 is 19 amino acids long. V lost 2 bases and J lost 6; bases outside the gene matches: 19. CDR1 and CDR2 from the germline V gene are DFQATT and SNEGSKA (reference sequence). Here the CDR3 DNA reads TGCAGTGCTAGATCCACCTCGGACCGGGACAGGGATTGGGCCGGGGAGCTGTTTTTT. It codes for CSARSTSDRDRDWAGELFF.

This chain connects TRBV18 to TRBJ2-7, with 7 bases aligning to TRBD1. Germline V gives CDR1 KGHSH, CDR2 LQKENI. V was clipped by 5 bases and J by 4 bases; unmatched bases: 5. The CDR3 has 13 residues. The CDR3 coding sequence is TGTGCCAGCTCATCACAGGGGATTTACGAGCAGTACTTC. This sequence encodes CASSSQGIYEQYF. Filled out from reference TRBV18 and TRBJ2-7, the complete variable domain reads NAGVMQNPRHLVRRRGQEARLRCSPMKGHSHVYWYRQLPEEGLKFMVYLQKENIIDESGMPKERFSAEFPKEGPSILRIQQVVRGDSAAYFCASSSQGIYEQYFGPGTRLTVT.

The rearrangement uses TRBV7-2 and TRBJ2-7; 10 nucleotides align to TRBD2. CDR3 size: 16 residues. The trim removed 0 bases at V and 5 bases at J, leaving 7 bases unmatched. Germline values: CDR1 SGHTA, CDR2 FQGNSA. This CDR3 reads CASSLARTSGIHEQYF. In nucleotides, the CDR3 is TGTGCCAGCAGCTTAGCGAGAACTAGCGGGATCCACGAGCAGTACTTC.

J is TRBJ2-1 and V is TRBV4-3; D unresolved. The CDR3 loop spans 13 amino acids. Looked up from germline, CDR1 is LGHNA and CDR2 is YSLEER. The germline V and J ends were trimmed by 3 bases and 5 bases, with 8 bases remaining between them. The CDR3 DNA is TGCGCCAGCAGCCATACCCTAGACAATGAGCAGTTCTTC. Its protein product is CASSHTLDNEQFF.

Only a few counts were recorded for this clonotype. V usage is TRBV29-1 and J usage is TRBJ1-5; 11 bases agree with TRBD1. Germline V gene data show CDR1 as SQVTM and CDR2 as ANQGSEA. Losses at the gene ends were 5 bases for V and 4 bases for J; bases not matched to a gene: 4. The CDR3 loop spans 14 amino acids. The CDR3 region is CSVRDRGLNQPQHF. The CDR3 region has the DNA TGCAGCGTTAGGGACAGGGGGTTAAATCAGCCCCAGCATTTT. The whole variable domain, remainder taken from reference TRBV29-1 and TRBJ1-5, is SAVISQKPSRDICQRGTSLTIQCQVDSQVTMMFWYRQQPGQSLTLIATANQGSEATYESGFVIDKFPISRPNLTFSTLTVSNMSPEDSSIYLCSVRDRGLNQPQHFGDGTRLSIL.